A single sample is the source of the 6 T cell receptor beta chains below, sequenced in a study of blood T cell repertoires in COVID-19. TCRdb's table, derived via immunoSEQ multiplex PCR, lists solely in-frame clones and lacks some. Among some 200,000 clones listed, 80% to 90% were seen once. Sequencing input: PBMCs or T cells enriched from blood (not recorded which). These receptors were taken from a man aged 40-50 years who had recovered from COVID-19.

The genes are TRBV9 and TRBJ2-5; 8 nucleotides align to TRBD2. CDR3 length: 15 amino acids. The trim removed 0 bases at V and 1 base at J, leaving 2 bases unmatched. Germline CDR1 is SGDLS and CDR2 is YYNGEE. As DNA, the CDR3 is TGTGCCAGCAGCGTAGGCGGACTAGCCCAAGAGACCCAGTACTTC. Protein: CASSVGGLAQETQYF.

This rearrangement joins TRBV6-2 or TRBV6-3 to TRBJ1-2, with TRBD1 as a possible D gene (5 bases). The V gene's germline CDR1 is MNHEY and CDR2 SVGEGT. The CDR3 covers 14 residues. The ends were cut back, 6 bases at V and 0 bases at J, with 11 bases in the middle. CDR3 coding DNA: TGTGCCAGCAGATACGGGGGGGCTAACTATGGCTACACCTTC. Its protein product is CASRYGGANYGYTF.

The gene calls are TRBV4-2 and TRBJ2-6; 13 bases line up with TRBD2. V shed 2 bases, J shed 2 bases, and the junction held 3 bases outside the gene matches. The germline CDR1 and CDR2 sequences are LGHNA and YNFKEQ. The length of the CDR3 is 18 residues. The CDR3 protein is CASSQSTSGGTGANVLTF. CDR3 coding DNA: TGTGCCAGCAGCCAATCGACTAGCGGGGGGACTGGGGCCAACGTCCTGACTTTC.

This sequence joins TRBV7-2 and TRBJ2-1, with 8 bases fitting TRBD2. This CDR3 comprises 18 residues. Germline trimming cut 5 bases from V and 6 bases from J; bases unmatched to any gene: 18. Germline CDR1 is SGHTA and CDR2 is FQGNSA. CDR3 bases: TGTGCCAGCAGCCACCGTGGAGGGGGGACTAGTTTTTTCAATGAGCAGTTCTTC. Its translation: CASSHRGGGTSFFNEQFF.

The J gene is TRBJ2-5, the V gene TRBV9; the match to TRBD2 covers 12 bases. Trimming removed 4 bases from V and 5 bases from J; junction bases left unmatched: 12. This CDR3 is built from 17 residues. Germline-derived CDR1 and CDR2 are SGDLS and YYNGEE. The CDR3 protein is CASSPGLAGLSGETQYF. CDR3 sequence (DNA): TGTGCCAGCAGCCCGGGACTAGCGGGCCTTAGCGGGGAGACCCAGTACTTC.

CDR3 bases: TGTGCCAGCAGCTTAGGTCGACAGGGCTATGGCTACACCTTC. Translation gives CASSLGRQGYGYTF. The J gene is TRBJ1-2, the V gene TRBV13, with 7 bases matching TRBD1. This CDR3 has 14 amino acids. With 0 bases clipped from V and 4 bases from J, the junction kept 2 bases outside the gene matches. Looked up from germline, CDR1 is PRHDT and CDR2 is FYEKMQ (reference sequence).